These T cell receptor beta chains were read from a single sample in a study of vaccination effects on CD4 cells after COVID-19. Only in-frame clones appear in the TCRdb table, and some are missing; sequencing was by immunoSEQ multiplex PCR. The sample lists 30,000 to 35,000 clones; 75% were seen once. No antigen is known for these receptors. The source material was CD4+ T cells from PBMCs cultured without peptide, sampled after COVID-19 vaccination. These receptor sequences come from a human donor who had a prior SARS-CoV-2 infection. Both conserved end residues are part of each CDR3.

j_call,v_call,cdr3_aa
TRBJ1-5,TRBV19,CASSIDRQGLSNQPQHF
TRBJ2-5,TRBV7-2,CASSVGIQETQYF
TRBJ2-7,TRBV4-1,CASSSGASYEQYF
TRBJ1-2,TRBV6-5,CASSYKGYGYTF
TRBJ2-7,TRBV5-4,CASSLPLGLGNYEQYF
TRBJ1-2,TRBV6-1,CASSPGQGAVYGYTF
TRBJ2-1,TRBV7-6,CASSFSGTTYNEQFF
TRBJ2-7,TRBV7-2,CASSLSRGGEQYF
TRBJ2-3,TRBV25-1,CASSEFLGGDTQYF
TRBJ2-1,TRBV5-1,CASSLDSPDRGYNEQFF
TRBJ2-7,TRBV10-3,CAISGTGQVEQYF
TRBJ1-2,TRBV7-9,CASSPSTGGFDGYTF
TRBJ1-2,TRBV4-2,CASSQDSTKNYGYTF
TRBJ1-1,TRBV29-1,CSVSTGKRAEAFF
TRBJ2-1,TRBV24-1,CATSDFRSSGRGNEQFF
TRBJ2-3,TRBV19,CGSTSPSTDTQYF
TRBJ2-7,TRBV7-9,CASSPLADHSYEQYF
TRBJ2-5,TRBV10-3,CAISGGLAGVETQYF
TRBJ2-4,TRBV11-2,CASSSLTGGLDKNIQYF
TRBJ2-7,TRBV11-3,CASSLERWASYEQYF
TRBJ2-2,TRBV9,CASGRQGETGELFF
TRBJ1-6,TRBV27,CASSLGGFGSPLHF
TRBJ1-5,TRBV15,CATSSGRDSDSNQPQHF
TRBJ2-7,TRBV5-1,CASSLTTGGRRYRQYF
TRBJ2-5,TRBV18,CASSPRVVGGANQETQYF
TRBJ1-4,TRBV6-1,CASRLTVGEKLFF
TRBJ1-6,TRBV7-8,CASSFRDDSPLHF
TRBJ2-7,TRBV5-4,CASSGGTSGGPSSYEQYF
TRBJ2-7,TRBV5-1,CASSLSASYEQYF
TRBJ2-7,TRBV6-1,CASREGFGPNTHYEQYF
TRBJ2-2,TRBV21-1,CASSKALLGTGPMNTGELFF
TRBJ2-7,TRBV21-1,CASSKHILQGRRNYEQYF